The sequence of this TCR beta chain was determined in a study of breast tumors, draining lymph nodes, adjacent tissues. The lymph nodes were axillary draining lymph nodes from breast cancer patients. The germline V gene encodes CDR1 SGHRS and CDR2 YFSETQ. V lost 0 bases and J 6 bases, leaving 18 bases between the germline ends. CDR3 length: 16 amino acids. In its sample, this clonotype was seen many times. The antigen remains undetermined. Study results and caveats: Tumor and nontumor repertoires were significantly more similar in luminal-like than in basal-like breast cancer. Most tumor T cells seemingly derive from lymph node, then expand in tumor. Tumors had less TCR diversity than lymph nodes, more than nontumor tissue.

TCRdb reprocessed the multiplex PCR reads with MiXCR, giving one entry per CDR3 protein. Of 160,000 or so distinct CDR3 sequences listed, 33% are singletons. The origin of this receptor is a female donor with breast cancer. Some clones in this sample may be carry-over from other donors' samples. The sequencing input was axillary lymph node tissue. The chain joins TRBV5-1 to TRBJ1-2; D possibly corresponds to TRBD1 (5 bases). CDR3 nucleotide sequence: TGCGCCAGCAGCTTGGGGCCAGGGTATAACCTAAATGGCTACACCTTC. Translating gives CASSLGPGYNLNGYTF.